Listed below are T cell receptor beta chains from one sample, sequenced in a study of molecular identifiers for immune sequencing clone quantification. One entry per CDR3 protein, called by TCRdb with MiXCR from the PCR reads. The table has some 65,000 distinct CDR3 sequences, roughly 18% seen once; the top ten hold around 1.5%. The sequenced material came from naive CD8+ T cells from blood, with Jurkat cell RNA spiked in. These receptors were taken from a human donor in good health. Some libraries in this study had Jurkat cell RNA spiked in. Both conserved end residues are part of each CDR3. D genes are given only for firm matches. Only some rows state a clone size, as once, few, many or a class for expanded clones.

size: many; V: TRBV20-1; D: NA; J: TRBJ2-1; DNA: TGCAGTGCTAGAGCTGGGAGCCCCAATGAGCAGTTCTTC; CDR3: CSARAGSPNEQFF
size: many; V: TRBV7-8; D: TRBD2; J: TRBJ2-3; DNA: TGTGCCAGCAGCTCTAGACTAGCGGGAGGGCCGGAAGATACGCAGTATTTT; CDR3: CASSSRLAGGPEDTQYF
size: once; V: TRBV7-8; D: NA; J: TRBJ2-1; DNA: TGTGCCAGCAGCTTATCATCGGGGCTAGCTAATGAGCGGTTCTTC; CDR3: CASSLSSGLANERFF
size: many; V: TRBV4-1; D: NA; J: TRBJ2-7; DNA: TGCGCCAGCAGCCCAGATAGGGACGAGCAGTACTTC; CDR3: CASSPDRDEQYF
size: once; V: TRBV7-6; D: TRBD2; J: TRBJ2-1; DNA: TGTGCCAGCAGTCCGACCGGGACCTTCGGGGGGAGGGAGCAGTTCTTC; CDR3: CASSPTGTFGGREQFF
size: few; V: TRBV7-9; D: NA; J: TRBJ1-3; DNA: TGTGCCAGCAGCTGGGCGGACACCATATATTTT; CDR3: CASSWADTIYF
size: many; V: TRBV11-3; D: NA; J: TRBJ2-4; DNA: TGTGCCAGCAGCTCTCGGTTAGCCAAAAACATTCAGTACTTC; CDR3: CASSSRLAKNIQYF
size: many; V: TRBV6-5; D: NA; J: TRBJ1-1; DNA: TGTGCCAGCGGGGCGAACACTGAAGCTTTCTTT; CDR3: CASGANTEAFF
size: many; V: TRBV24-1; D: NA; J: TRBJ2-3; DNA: TGTGCCACCAGTGACAGGAGCGGTTATGATACGCAGTATTTT; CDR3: CATSDRSGYDTQYF
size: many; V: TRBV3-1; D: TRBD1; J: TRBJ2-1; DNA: TGTGCCAGCAGGGATGACAGGGGATGGGGTGAGCAGTTCTTC; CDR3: CASRDDRGWGEQFF
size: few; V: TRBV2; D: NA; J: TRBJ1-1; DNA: TGTGCCAGTTCGAACCCCAGCCGTAACACTGAAGCTTTCTTT; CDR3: CASSNPSRNTEAFF
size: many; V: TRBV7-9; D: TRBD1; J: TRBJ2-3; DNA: TGTGCCAGCAGCCCCTACGGACAGGCCTCCACAGATACGCAGTATTTT; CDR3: CASSPYGQASTDTQYF
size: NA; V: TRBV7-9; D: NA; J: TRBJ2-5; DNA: TGTGCCAGCAGACCACAGGGTTGGGAGACCCAGTACTTC; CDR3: CASRPQGWETQYF
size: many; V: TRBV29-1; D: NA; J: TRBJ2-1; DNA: TGCAGCGTTGAAGATGTCGGGCGTGAGCAGTTCTTC; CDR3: CSVEDVGREQFF
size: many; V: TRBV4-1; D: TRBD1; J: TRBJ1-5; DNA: TGCGCCAGCAGCTTTGACAGGGGAGAGAGCAATCAGCCCCAGCATTTT; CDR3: CASSFDRGESNQPQHF
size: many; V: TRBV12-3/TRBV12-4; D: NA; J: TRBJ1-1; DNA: TGTGCCAGCACGTTCGGGGTGAACACTGAAGCTTTCTTT; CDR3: CASTFGVNTEAFF
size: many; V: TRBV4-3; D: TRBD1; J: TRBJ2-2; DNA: TGCGCCAGCAGGGCAGGGGGTAACACCGGGGAGCTGTTTTTT; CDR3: CASRAGGNTGELFF
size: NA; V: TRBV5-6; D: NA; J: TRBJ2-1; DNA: TGTGCCAGCAGCTTGTTTGGGAAGGGCCCGGAAAGCTCCTACAATGAGCAGTTCTTC; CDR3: CASSLFGKGPESSYNEQFF
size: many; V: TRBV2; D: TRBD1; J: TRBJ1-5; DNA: TGTGCCAGCAGTTTCCCGACAGGGGATCGCCGAAATGATCAGCCCCAGCATTTT; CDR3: CASSFPTGDRRNDQPQHF
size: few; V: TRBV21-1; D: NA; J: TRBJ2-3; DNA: TGTGCCAGCAGCAAAGGTGAGGGACAAAAGGGATCAGATACGCAGTATTTT; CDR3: CASSKGEGQKGSDTQYF
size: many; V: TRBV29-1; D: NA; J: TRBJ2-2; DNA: TGCAGCGTTTACGACCCGAACACCGGGGAGCTGTTTTTT; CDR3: CSVYDPNTGELFF
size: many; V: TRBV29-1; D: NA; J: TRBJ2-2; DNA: TGCAGCGTTGAGTCAGGACAGACGAACACCGGGGAGCTGTTTTTT; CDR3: CSVESGQTNTGELFF
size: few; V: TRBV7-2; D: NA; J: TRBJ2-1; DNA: TGTGCCAGCAGCAACGGGGGCAATGAGCAGTTCTTC; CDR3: CASSNGGNEQFF
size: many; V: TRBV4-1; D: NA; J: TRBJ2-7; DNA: TGCGCCAGCAGCCGCCGGGAAGGGGTGGACGAGCAGTACTTC; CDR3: CASSRREGVDEQYF
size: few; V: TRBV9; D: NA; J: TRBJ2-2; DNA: TGTGCCAGCAGCCCCCATCAAGGCGGGGAGCTGTTTTTT; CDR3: CASSPHQGGELFF